This T cell receptor beta chain was obtained from a study of blood T cell repertoires in COVID-19. About the research overall: The United States, Italy and Spain provided the acute and convalescent COVID-19 samples. PBMCs, B-cell-depleted T cells, or T cells provided the cDNA or gDNA that made up the material.

Profiling relied on immunoSEQ multiplex PCR, and the TCRdb table lists in-frame clones only, not all of them. The sample yields a few hundred thousand clones, 70% to 90% seen once. The CDR3 has 16 residues. Participants, roughly 18 to 89 years old, spanned around 26 US areas. The material sequenced was PBMCs or T cells enriched from blood (not recorded which). The sequence came from a woman in her thirties or forties who had recovered from COVID-19. The genes are TRBV1 and TRBJ1-4; TRBD1 is the table's D call and was not checked against the DNA. TRBV1 constitutes a pseudogene. The DNA of the CDR3 is TGCACCAGCAGCCAAGCTTTGGACAGCCCTAATGAAAAACTGTTTTTT. Its translation is CTSSQALDSPNEKLFF.